This T cell receptor (beta chain) was identified during a study of long-term antiretroviral therapy in people with HIV (dated 2022 in TCRdb). Study-wide context: The earliest samples were collected roughly a decade before the 2015 WHO recommendation for immediate ART, at a time when ART was usually postponed until CD4 counts fell. The cohort contributed under 200 cryopreserved PBMC samples from about 29 adults with confirmed HIV infection, collected serially over a mean of about six years (range 1-12). A retrospective serial study tested whether changes in peripheral blood TRB repertoire composition and diversity were associated with ART initiation and durable HIV suppression. No cross-contamination during QIAcube processing turned up in test extractions that ran a monoclonal T-cell line alongside around 34 polyclonal samples. Of the approximately 30 participants with HIV, 10 to 11 were female. Results and caveats for the whole study, not just this receptor: Starting ART was linked to a significant rise in TRB diversity, yet even after long-term ART the diversity remained significantly lower than in transplant donor controls. Samples dated from the mid-2000s to the late 2010s, and the ART regimens used may be less effective than current ones. No data were available on ART adherence, viral resistance or therapy changes, limiting inferences about post-ART repertoire changes. CDR3 length ranges in HIV repertoires were narrower than in controls, and network structure suggested an antigen-experienced repertoire with only a slight naive shift after ART. Because pre-ART samples had limited cell numbers, unsorted PBMC were profiled rather than sorted CD4+ and CD8+ T cells. Expanded TRB clones identified before ART initiation dominated the repertoire at all time points, although this dominance fluctuated and declined in many PLHIV after ART. Since PBMC availability was limited, sequencing covered only the TCR beta chain, with no alpha chain pairing.

The immunoSEQ hsTCRB v3.0 assay was used at survey level resolution to sequence the TRB variable region. A depth of 40,000-50,000 T-cell genomes per sample was targeted for TRB sequencing. An Illumina MiSeq with a v3 150-cycle kit was used to sequence the pooled TRB libraries. The study's processing was this. Repertoire analysis was performed in R inside a reproducible Nextflow workflow that covered QC, data transformation and analysis. Custom analyses were implemented in LymphoSeq2, an R package for AIRR-Seq data exploration. A handful of samples that produced fewer than 5000 total TRB sequences were removed, so 150 to 200 HIV repertoires were analyzed. Among the 180 to 200 HIV repertoires that were kept, 59 were collected before ART initiation and roughly 130 were collected after ART initiation. Repertoires were downsampled to 5000 TRB nucleotide sequences, and summary statistics were averaged over 100 downsampling iterations. TRB sequences were retained for analysis only if CDR3 regions of at least seven amino acids were present. A Shannon entropy-derived clonality score and the Gini coefficient were used to measure diversity. In the repertoire networks, any two of the top 5000 CDR3 amino acid sequences were connected whenever the two sequences differed by an edit distance of one. Antigen specificity groups and MHC restriction were predicted for TRB CDR3 amino acid sequences with GLIPH2. Known CMV, EBV, HIV or tissue antigen associations were flagged by matching CDR3 amino acid sequences against VDJdb and McPAS-TCR. Pre-ART, post-ART and control groups were compared with Wilcoxon signed-rank tests and Holm-Bonferroni correction. Not all clones reach the TCRdb copy of this immuneACCESS table, which keeps in-frame sequences only. Checked studies attribute under half of the gap to unresolved V genes and leave the rest unexplained. V and J calls and clone size are those listed in that table; D and trimming were worked out from the DNA. Across this sample there are 33,000 or so clones, with around 97% seen only once. Of the sample, approximately 2% is held by the ten largest clones.

The junction shows trimming of 3 bases on V and 3 bases on J, plus 15 bases between the germline ends. The germline V gene sets CDR1 to SNHLY and CDR2 to FYNNEI. Reading from cysteine to phenylalanine, the CDR3 counts 16 amino acids. Only CDR3 DNA is held: 48 bases, read in frame from base 1. A note on this clone: The target of this receptor is not known. One base away there is no much larger clone; base qualities are not given.

Participants were included only if at least one PBMC sample before ART initiation and at least two post-ART samples were available. All participants with HIV were treated in the United States of America. Before DNA extraction, cryopreserved samples of roughly 1-10 million PBMC were thawed and washed. At the time of the earliest PBMC sample, participants with HIV were aged between about 20 and 60 years. PBMC samples from each participant spanned 1-4 timepoints before ART initiation and 2-8 timepoints after ART initiation, with a median of 7 samples. For every participant, serial HIV viral load, CD4+ T-cell count, ART history and demographic data were obtained. A Qiagen kit on a QIAcube was used to extract genomic DNA from unsorted PBMC, with samples processed in batches of 12.

The chain is encoded by TRBV2 joined to TRBJ1-5; tentative D gene TRBD1, with 6 bases matching. Sample: unsorted PBMCs, taken 7.6 years after starting antiretroviral therapy. This receptor was obtained from a man aged 25 to 45 with HIV. The DNA reads TGTGCCAGCAGTGAGGAGGGGGGCGCGGACAATCAGCCCCAGCATTTT. Translation gives CASSEEGGADNQPQHF.